This TCR beta chain was recovered during a study of shared clonotypes between healthy human individuals. It was CD45RO-negative cells, positively selected for CCR7, that made up naive CD8 cells, with terminally differentiated effector memory CD45RA+ cells excluded. This clone was observed a handful of times. Only in-frame clones appear in the TCRdb table, and some are missing; sequencing was by immunoSEQ multiplex PCR. The data show about 870,000 clones, approximately 92% seen once. Between the trimmed V and J ends, which lost 5 bases and 4 bases, there was a span of 17 bases. Germline-derived CDR1 and CDR2 are SGHAT and FQNNGV. CDR3 length: 15 amino acids.

This receptor was identified in a man aged 25-45 years in good health. The specimen sequenced was naive CD8+ T cells sorted from blood. The gene calls are TRBV11-2 and TRBJ1-2; D gene unclear. The CDR3 here is CASSPSTGTSYGYTF. CDR3 bases: TGTGCCAGCAGCCCGTCGACTGGAACCAGCTATGGCTACACCTTC.